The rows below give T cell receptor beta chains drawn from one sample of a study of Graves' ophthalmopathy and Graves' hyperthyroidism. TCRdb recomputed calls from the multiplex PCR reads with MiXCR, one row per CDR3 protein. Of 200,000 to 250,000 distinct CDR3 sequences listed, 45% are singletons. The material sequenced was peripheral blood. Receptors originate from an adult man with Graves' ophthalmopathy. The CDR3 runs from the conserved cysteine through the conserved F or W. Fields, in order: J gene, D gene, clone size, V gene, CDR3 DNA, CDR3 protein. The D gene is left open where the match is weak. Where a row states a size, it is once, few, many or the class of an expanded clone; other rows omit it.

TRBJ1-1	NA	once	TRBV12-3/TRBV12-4	TGTGCCAGCAGTTTCCCACCGAACACTGAAGCTTTCTTT	CASSFPPNTEAFF
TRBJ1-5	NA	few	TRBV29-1	TGCAGCGTCCCTACATCCAGGGGTCATCAGCCCCAGCATTTT	CSVPTSRGHQPQHF
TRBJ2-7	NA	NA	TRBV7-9	TGTGCCAGCAGCCGGGGGTTAGCTAGCCACGAGCAGTACTTC	CASSRGLASHEQYF
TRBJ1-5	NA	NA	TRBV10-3	TGTGCCACTCGGGGGGGGACACAGGGTGATAGCAATCAGCCCCAGCATTTT	CATRGGTQGDSNQPQHF
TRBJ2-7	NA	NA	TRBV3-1	TGTGCCAGCAGCACTGACGGAAGCTCCTACGAGCAGTACTTC	CASSTDGSSYEQYF
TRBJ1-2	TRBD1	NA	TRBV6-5	TGTGCCAGCAGTTACCCCGACAGGGCTGGCTACACCTTC	CASSYPDRAGYTF
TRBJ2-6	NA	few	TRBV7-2	TGTGCCAGCAGCATAGGGGGTCTTGGGGCCAACGTCCTGACTTTC	CASSIGGLGANVLTF
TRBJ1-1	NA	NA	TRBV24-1	TGTGCCACCAGTGAAGGCGGCCCGGAGGACACTGAAGCTTTCTTT	CATSEGGPEDTEAFF
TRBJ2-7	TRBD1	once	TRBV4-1	TGCGCCAGCAGCCAGCCCGGGACAGCGTATGGGCAGTACTTC	CASSQPGTAYGQYF
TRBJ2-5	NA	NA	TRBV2	TGTGCCAGCAGTCTACGGCAAGAGACCCAGTACTTC	CASSLRQETQYF
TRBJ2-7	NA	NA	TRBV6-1	TGTGCCAGCACACCCGCGCTGGGACAATACGAGCAGTACTTC	CASTPALGQYEQYF
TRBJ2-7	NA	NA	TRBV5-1	TGCGCCAGCAGCTTGGGGGAGGAAGGCTCCTACGAGCAGTACTTC	CASSLGEEGSYEQYF
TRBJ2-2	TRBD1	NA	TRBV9	TGTGCCAGCAGCCCCCGCGGACAGGGGAACACCGGGGAGCTGTTTTTT	CASSPRGQGNTGELFF
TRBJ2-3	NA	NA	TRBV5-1	TGCGCCAGCAGCTCCGGACGGGTTAGCACAGATACGCAGTATTTT	CASSSGRVSTDTQYF
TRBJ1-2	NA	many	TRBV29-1	TGCAGCGTTGAGGGAACAGGGTTGAGCCCTAACTATGGCTACACCTTC	CSVEGTGLSPNYGYTF
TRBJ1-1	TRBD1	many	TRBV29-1	TGCAGCGTTGTTCCAGCGGGGGACAGGGAAGCTTTCTTT	CSVVPAGDREAFF
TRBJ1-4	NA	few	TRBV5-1	TGCGCCAGCAGCTTGGTCGGGGGCGAAAAACTGTTTTTT	CASSLVGGEKLFF
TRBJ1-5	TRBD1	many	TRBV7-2	TGTGCCAGCAGCCGAGACAGGGGGCGGGCTCAGCCCCAGCATTTT	CASSRDRGRAQPQHF
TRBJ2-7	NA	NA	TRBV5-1	TGCGCCAGCAGCTTGGGCCAGTTAGCCTACGAGCAGTACTTC	CASSLGQLAYEQYF
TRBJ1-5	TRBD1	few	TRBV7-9	TGTGCCAGCAGCCACTCGGATTTGACAGGGTACCAGCCCCAGCATTTT	CASSHSDLTGYQPQHF
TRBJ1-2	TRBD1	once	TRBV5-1	TGCGCCAGCAGCATCGGGACAGGGAACTATGGCTACACCTTC	CASSIGTGNYGYTF
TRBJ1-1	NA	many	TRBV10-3	TGTGCCATCAGTAAGGACAGGAACACTGAAGCTTTCTTT	CAISKDRNTEAFF